Each of the 30 T cell receptor beta chains below was sequenced from the same sample in a study of blood T cell repertoires in COVID-19. Produced via immunoSEQ multiplex PCR; TCRdb's table is partial and in-frame only. The sample holds 300,000 to 350,000 clones, 75% to 95% seen once. Sequencing was performed on peripheral blood. Receptors were obtained from a woman in her thirties with COVID-19, enrolled during active disease.

The chain carries TRBV6-5 and TRBJ2-7, with 7 nucleotides matching TRBD1. Germline lookup yields CDR1 MNHEY and CDR2 SVGAGI. With 6 bases clipped from V and 5 bases from J, the junction kept 10 bases outside the gene matches. The CDR3 contains 14 residues. CDR3 nucleotide sequence: TGTGCCAGCAGAGCCGACAGGGCCGGGGACGAGCAGTACTTC. Translating gives CASRADRAGDEQYF.

The J gene is TRBJ2-1, the V gene TRBV5-1; 10 nucleotides match TRBD2. The CDR3 has 16 amino acids. The V segment lost 4 bases and the J segment 7 bases; nucleotides outside the gene matches: 11. The V gene's germline CDR1 is SGHRS and CDR2 YFSETQ. The CDR3 reads CASSPGLAGVMNEQFF. The DNA of the CDR3 is TGCGCCAGCAGCCCCGGGCTAGCGGGAGTGATGAATGAGCAGTTCTTC.

The genes are TRBV2 and TRBJ2-7; 8 nucleotides match TRBD2. The germline gives CDR1 SNHLY, CDR2 FYNNEI. V gave up 1 base and J gave up 2 bases; unmatched junction bases: 4. This CDR3 region has 15 residues. CDR3 sequence: CASSEGSGDTYEQYF. For the CDR3, the DNA is TGTGCCAGCAGTGAAGGTAGCGGGGACACCTACGAGCAGTACTTC.

V usage is TRBV18 and J usage is TRBJ1-5; 9 bases are a match to TRBD1. Per germline, CDR1 KGHSH and CDR2 LQKENI. The CDR3 totals 16 residues. Trimming cost V 3 bases and J 0 bases; bases outside gene matches: 3. The CDR3 protein is CASSPRQGDSNQPQHF. The CDR3 DNA reads TGTGCCAGCTCACCTCGACAGGGGGATAGCAATCAGCCCCAGCATTTT.

V usage is TRBV10-3 and J usage is TRBJ2-7; 9 positions match TRBD1. CDR1 is ENHRY and CDR2 is SYGVKD in the germline V gene. The CDR3 sequence is 16 residues long. With V trimmed by 6 bases and J by 0 bases, 9 bases remained unmatched. CDR3 DNA sequence: TGTGCCATCAGCGGAACAGGGGGCCCAAGCTCCTACGAGCAGTACTTC. Translated, it gives CAISGTGGPSSYEQYF.

This clone was recorded only once. This chain connects TRBV19 to TRBJ2-2; 7 bases align to TRBD2. The CDR3 has 16 amino acids. Per the germline V gene, CDR1 is LNHDA and CDR2 is SQIVND (reference sequence). The V segment lost 7 bases and the J segment 5 bases; nucleotides outside the gene matches: 13. This chain's CDR3 is CASNEAGGRRTGELFF. CDR3 DNA sequence: TGTGCCAGTAATGAAGCCGGGGGGAGAAGGACCGGGGAGCTGTTTTTT.

This chain's CDR3 is CASSSGDRGQETQYF. The CDR3 nucleotides read TGCGCCAGCAGCTCAGGAGACAGGGGCCAAGAGACCCAGTACTTC. This sequence joins TRBV5-1 and TRBJ2-5; 8 nucleotides line up with TRBD1. The V gene end was trimmed by 3 bases and the J gene end by 1 base; junction bases not matched to a gene: 5. The CDR3 has 15 residues. Germline V CDR1 and CDR2: SGHRS, YFSETQ.

The genes are TRBV10-1 and TRBJ2-7, with 11 nucleotides matching TRBD2. Germline CDR1 reads WNHNN; CDR2 reads SYGVQD (reference sequence). J was trimmed by 4 bases and V by 4 bases; bases with no gene match: 3. The length of the CDR3 is 14 residues. CDR3 loop: CASSGGTSGYEQYF. CDR3 coding DNA: TGCGCCAGCAGTGGCGGGACTAGCGGTTACGAGCAGTACTTC.

The CDR3, as DNA: TGTGCCAGCAGGCACACCCCCGCGGCAGCGGCGGATGGCTACACCTTC. Its translation is CASRHTPAAAADGYTF. The V call is TRBV5-5, the J call TRBJ1-2, with no clear D. There are 16 residues in the CDR3. Germline CDR1 SGHKS, CDR2 YYEKEE (reference sequence). With 5 bases removed from V and 6 bases from J, the gap between germline ends came to 23 bases.

The chain joins TRBV19 to TRBJ1-1; possible D gene TRBD1, 5 bases. Trimming left V 1 base short and J 2 bases short, with 20 bases between. The CDR3 length is 18 residues. Germline V gene data show CDR1 as LNHDA and CDR2 as SQIVND (reference sequence). The DNA of the CDR3 is TGTGCCAGTAGTATAGTCCCCGAAAGAGGACACTTAAACACTGAAGCTTTCTTT. Protein: CASSIVPERGHLNTEAFF.

This sequence joins TRBV28 and TRBJ2-7; 9 nucleotides line up with TRBD1. V lost 6 bases, J lost 2 bases, and 5 bases stayed unmatched. The germline CDR1 and CDR2 sequences are MDHEN and SYDVKM. This CDR3 has 14 amino acids. The DNA for the CDR3 is TGTGCCAGCAGATACAACAGGGGGCCCTACGAGCAGTACTTC. Translated, it gives CASRYNRGPYEQYF.

V gene TRBV5-4 combines with J gene TRBJ1-1; the D gene is possibly TRBD1 (5 bases). Trimming stripped 2 bases from V and 5 bases from J, with 10 bases between. CDR3 length: 13 residues. Germline V gene lookup returns CDR1 SGHNT and CDR2 YYREEE (reference sequence). The CDR3: CASSFQGRTEAFF. The CDR3 bases are TGTGCCAGCAGCTTCCAGGGAAGAACTGAAGCTTTCTTT.

This clone was detected only a few times. V and J are TRBV20-1 and TRBJ1-2; TRBD1 aligns across 7 bases. CDR3 length equals 8 residues. V shed 6 bases, J shed 13 bases, and the junction held 2 bases outside the gene matches. Germline V gives CDR1 DFQATT, CDR2 SNEGSKA (reference sequence). CDR3 nucleotide sequence: TGCAGTGCAAACAGGGGCACCTTC. Amino acid sequence: CSANRGTF.

The rearrangement uses TRBV3-1 (or the pseudogene TRBV3-2) and TRBJ2-5; 8 nucleotides align to TRBD2. CDR3 size: 16 residues. Germline-derived CDR1 and CDR2 are LGHDT and YNNKEL (reference sequence). V was pared by 0 bases and J by 6 bases, with 9 bases of the junction left unmatched. CDR3 DNA sequence: TGTGCCAGCAGCCAAGATAGGCCTAGCGGGTTGCAGACCCAGTACTTC. The encoded protein is CASSQDRPSGLQTQYF.

The gene calls are TRBV6-1 and TRBJ2-7; weak D call: TRBD1 (6 bases). The CDR3 runs to 17 residues. V was clipped by 1 base and J by 4 bases, with 20 bases between them. Germline values: CDR1 MNHNS, CDR2 SASEGT. The DNA for the CDR3 is TGTGCCAGCAGTGAAGGAATAGGGGGTGGTGGGCCTTACGAGCAGTACTTC. Amino acid sequence: CASSEGIGGGGPYEQYF.

The rearrangement uses TRBV10-3 and TRBJ2-5; TRBD1 is a possible D gene (6 bases). Deletions cut 6 bases from V and 2 bases from J, with 13 bases between. Germline-derived CDR1 and CDR2 are ENHRY and SYGVKD. This CDR3 is built from 14 residues. The CDR3 nucleotides are TGTGCCATCAGGCCGGGACAAAATCAAGAGACCCAGTACTTC. Amino acids: CAIRPGQNQETQYF.

This clone was seen only once. The rearrangement links TRBV7-6 to TRBJ2-7; 12 bases line up with TRBD2. Per germline, CDR1 SGHVS and CDR2 FNYEAQ. The CDR3 runs to 18 residues. Trimming at V came to 4 bases and at J to 5 bases, leaving 15 bases not matched to a gene. This chain's CDR3 is CASSSRPPSGRAKHEQYF. Here the CDR3 DNA reads TGTGCCAGCAGCTCGAGGCCCCCTAGCGGGAGGGCCAAACACGAGCAGTACTTC.

The chain has TRBV7-3 and TRBJ2-1, with D unclear. Trimming cost V 4 bases and J 2 bases, with 6 bases left between them. The CDR3 runs 13 residues. Germline V gives CDR1 SGHTA, CDR2 FQGTGA. CDR3: CASSSEAYNEQFF. The CDR3 bases are TGTGCCAGCAGCTCCGAGGCCTACAATGAGCAGTTCTTC.

J is TRBJ2-5 and V is TRBV2, with 9 bases that match TRBD1. CDR3 length: 14 amino acids. Trimming cost V 6 bases and J 3 bases; bases outside gene matches: 5. Looked up from germline, CDR1 is SNHLY and CDR2 is FYNNEI. Written as DNA, the CDR3 is TGTGCCAGCAGATCGGACAGGGGCGAAGAGACCCAGTACTTC. Translation: CASRSDRGEETQYF.

The rearrangement joins TRBV24-1 to TRBJ2-1; 12 bases line up with TRBD1. This CDR3 contains 16 residues. Germline loops: CDR1 KGHDR, CDR2 SFDVKD. The V gene end was trimmed by 4 bases and the J gene end by 7 bases; junction bases not matched to a gene: 7. The CDR3 here is CATSESGQGAGNEQFF. CDR3 sequence (DNA): TGTGCCACCAGTGAATCGGGACAGGGGGCGGGAAATGAGCAGTTCTTC.

This chain connects TRBV6-5 to TRBJ1-3; D call uncertain. V gave up 4 bases and J gave up 0 bases, with 13 bases separating them. Per the germline V gene, CDR1 is MNHEY and CDR2 is SVGAGI. CDR3 length: 16 amino acids. In nucleotides, the CDR3 is TGTGCCAGCAGTTTAGTGGCGGGCGGCTCTGGAAACACCATATATTTT. This codes for CASSLVAGGSGNTIYF.

This clone showed up just a few times. The genes are TRBV3-1 (or the pseudogene TRBV3-2) and TRBJ2-6; TRBD1 aligns across 10 bases. Germline CDR1 is LGHDT and CDR2 is YNNKEL (reference sequence). V trimming: 2 bases; J trimming: 4 bases; junction bases outside the gene matches: 5. This CDR3 contains 17 residues. CDR3 sequence (DNA): TGTGCCAGCAGCCAAAGGACAGGGGGGTACGGGGCCAACGTCCTGACTTTC. Amino acids: CASSQRTGGYGANVLTF.

This clone was counted only a few times. The J gene is TRBJ2-1, the V gene TRBV30, with 7 bases matching TRBD2. Germline V gene data show CDR1 as GTSNPN and CDR2 as SVGIG (reference sequence). The ends lost 3 bases at V and 2 bases at J; junction bases unmatched: 7. CDR3 length equals 15 residues. The CDR3 protein is CAWSHRDYPYNEQFF. CDR3 bases: TGTGCCTGGAGCCACCGGGACTATCCCTACAATGAGCAGTTCTTC.

V is TRBV27 and J is TRBJ2-7; 10 bases match TRBD2. Per germline, CDR1 MNHEY and CDR2 SMNVEV (reference sequence). With V trimmed by 4 bases and J by 5 bases, 8 bases remained unmatched. The CDR3 loop spans 15 amino acids. CDR3 nucleotide sequence: TGTGCCAGCAGTTCCCGACTAGCGGGCTTGCACGAGCAGTACTTC. Translated: CASSSRLAGLHEQYF.

The chain uses TRBV4-1 and TRBJ2-7, with 7 bases aligning to TRBD2. The ends lost 0 bases at V and 3 bases at J; junction bases unmatched: 5. Germline V gives CDR1 MGHRA, CDR2 YSYEKL. This CDR3 comprises 15 residues. Here the CDR3 DNA reads TGCGCCAGCAGCCAAGATGAGCGGGACCACTACGAGCAGTACTTC. Translated: CASSQDERDHYEQYF.

The chain uses TRBV6-1 and TRBJ2-5; TRBD2 matches 14 bases. The CDR3 runs 16 residues. CDR1 and CDR2 from the germline V gene are MNHNS and SASEGT. Losses at the gene ends were 1 base for V and 5 bases for J; bases not matched to a gene: 3. CDR3 residues: CASSEGLAGGGETQYF. DNA of the CDR3: TGTGCCAGCAGTGAAGGACTAGCGGGAGGGGGGGAGACCCAGTACTTC.

This chain joins TRBV4-1 and TRBJ1-6; 7 positions agree with TRBD1. After removal of 4 bases from V and 9 bases from J, the junction contained 9 bases not matched to a gene. Germline CDR1 and CDR2: MGHRA and YSYEKL. This CDR3 has 15 residues. The CDR3, as DNA: TGCGCCAGCAGCCCGGCCGGGACAGCCGGTTCACCCCTCCACTTT. It translates to CASSPAGTAGSPLHF.

The genes are TRBV28 and TRBJ2-1; TRBD2 matches at 15 bases. Germline CDR1 is MDHEN and CDR2 is SYDVKM. Trimming removed 3 bases from V and 6 bases from J; junction bases left unmatched: 3. This CDR3 is 16 amino acids long. The DNA for the CDR3 is TGTGCCAGCAGTTTTAGGACTAGCGGGAGGGCCAATGAGCAGTTCTTC. Translating gives CASSFRTSGRANEQFF.

For this clone: At the DNA level, this CDR3 is encoded by other sequences in the same sample as well. The V call is TRBV15, the J call TRBJ1-5, with D unresolved. The CDR3 loop spans 14 amino acids. Germline V gene sequence: CDR1 LNHNV, CDR2 YYDKDF (reference sequence). V shed 0 bases and J shed 0 bases, with 3 bases lying between them. CDR3 DNA: TGTGCCACCAGCAGAGATCGTAGCAATCAGCCCCAGCATTTT. Encoded protein: CATSRDRSNQPQHF. Looking up the rest from reference TRBV15 and TRBJ1-5 gives the full variable domain: DAMVIQNPRYQVTQFGKPVTLSCSQTLNHNVMYWYQQKSSQAPKLLFHYYDKDFNNEADTPDNFQSRRPNTSFCFLDIRSPGLGDTAMYLCATSRDRSNQPQHFGDGTRLSIL.

The J gene is TRBJ2-1, the V gene TRBV2; 7 bases are a match to TRBD1. Germline V gives CDR1 SNHLY, CDR2 FYNNEI. V lost 6 bases and J lost 15; bases outside the gene matches: 8. This CDR3 has 11 residues. The CDR3 DNA follows: TGTGCCAGCAGCGACCCGAGGGGGCTGTTCTTC. It codes for CASSDPRGLFF.